The present TCR beta chain was sequenced within a study of blood T cell repertoires in COVID-19. Study-wide background: Collection of acute and convalescent COVID-19 samples took place in the United States, Italy and Spain.

Authors' methods: By means of reference gene primer amplification, nucleated cell counts were estimated. TCRdb's copy holds only in-frame clones and misses some; the assay was immunoSEQ multiplex PCR. V and J calls and clone size are those listed in that table; D and trimming were worked out from the DNA. The table lists fewer than 300,000 clones, over 80% of them singletons. This clone was seen only once. From germline, CDR1 is SEHNR and CDR2 FQNEAQ (reference sequence). This CDR3 region has 13 residues. With V trimmed by 5 bases and J by 8 bases, 2 bases remained unmatched. Sequencing was done on a sample of peripheral blood. This rearrangement joins TRBV7-9 to TRBJ1-6, with 8 bases aligning to TRBD1. This sequence originates from a woman aged 70-85 years with active or convalescent COVID-19. CDR3 in DNA: TGTGCCAGCAGCCTGACAGGGGATTCACCCCTCCACTTT. This encodes CASSLTGDSPLHF.